These 23 T cell receptor beta chains were all obtained from the same sample, sequenced in a study of blood T cell repertoires in COVID-19 (dated by TCRdb to between 2020 and 2021). The receptor library was made with the immunoSEQ multiplex PCR assay. In TCRdb, the immuneACCESS table is reduced to in-frame sequences with V and J assigned. These tables do not hold every clone; where another copy was compared, an unresolved V gene accounts for under half, and the others remain unexplained. The sample table lists some 200,000 clones, about nine tenths of them with a count of one. The ten largest clonotypes hold about 6% of the sample. Sample: peripheral blood. All receptors come from an older man with acute or convalescent COVID-19.

The rearrangement links TRBV7-8 to TRBJ2-7; 8 bases align to TRBD1. This CDR3 region has 16 residues. Germline V lookup: CDR1 SGHVS, CDR2 FQNEAQ. Unmatched junction bases numbered 10, after V lost 1 base and J lost 5 bases. Here the CDR3 DNA reads TGTGCCAGCAGCTTAGGGGTTGGCAGGGGGCACCACGAGCAGTACGTC. Residues: CASSLGVGRGHHEQYV.

The chain recombines TRBV7-9 with TRBJ1-1; 7 bases align to TRBD1. Germline assignment: CDR1 SEHNR and CDR2 FQNEAQ (reference sequence). This CDR3 is 13 amino acids long. Losses at the gene ends were 5 bases for V and 6 bases for J; bases not matched to a gene: 6. CDR3 bases: TGTGCCAGCAGCCCACAGGGGCGCGCTGAAGCTTTCTTT. Translated: CASSPQGRAEAFF.

This clone is a singleton in its sample. One end of the junction is discordant with germline, which a read error may explain. The chain carries TRBV27 and TRBJ2-1; 10 positions agree with TRBD1. This CDR3 contains 14 residues. Germline CDR1 MNHEY, CDR2 SMNVEV (reference sequence). The CDR3 sequence is CASSFLRGTGERFF. CDR3 coding DNA: TGTGCCAGCAGTTTCCTTCGTGGGACAGGGGAGCGGTTCTTC.

The chain has TRBV7-3 and TRBJ2-3; 12 bases are shared with TRBD2. The J segment lost 5 bases and the V segment lost 4 bases, leaving 7 bases of the junction unmatched. The CDR3 runs to 16 residues. Germline V CDR1 and CDR2: SGHTA, FQGTGA. CDR3 nucleotide sequence: TGTGCCAGCAGCTCCCGGACTAGCGGGGCCAGAGATACGCAGTATTTT. This translates into CASSSRTSGARDTQYF. Full variable domain (missing parts from reference TRBV7-3 and TRBJ2-3): GAGVSQTPSNKVTEKGKYVELRCDPISGHTALYWYRQSLGQGPEFLIYFQGTGAADDSGLPNDRFFAVRPEGSVSTLKIQRTERGDSAVYLCASSSRTSGARDTQYFGPGTRLTVL.

This chain links TRBV7-9 with TRBJ2-3; 12 nucleotides match TRBD2. The CDR3 totals 17 residues. The germline V gene encodes CDR1 SEHNR and CDR2 FQNEAQ (reference sequence). J was trimmed by 1 base and V by 5 bases; bases with no gene match: 7. The CDR3 nucleotides read TGTGCCAGCAGCAATATGGGACTAGCGGGCCGCACAGATACGCAGTATTTT. Translated, it gives CASSNMGLAGRTDTQYF.

This clone was seen a single time. The V call is TRBV4-2, the J call TRBJ1-5; 7 positions agree with TRBD1. CDR1 and CDR2 from the germline V gene are LGHNA and YNFKEQ. J gave up 2 bases and V 0 bases, and 7 bases lay outside the gene matches. The CDR3 contains 17 residues. CDR3 sequence reads: CASSQERGQFGNQPQHF. In DNA form, the CDR3 reads TGTGCCAGCAGCCAAGAGAGGGGACAGTTCGGCAATCAGCCCCAGCATTTT.

This clone was seen only a few times. The chain carries TRBV9 and TRBJ1-2; a weak D match, TRBD1 (6 bases). The CDR3 sequence is 13 residues long. Per germline, CDR1 SGDLS and CDR2 YYNGEE. V was shortened by 0 bases and J by 7 bases, with 10 bases between the two germline ends. The CDR3 loop reads CASSVEGRGGYTF. CDR3 bases: TGTGCCAGCAGCGTAGAGGGCAGGGGTGGCTACACCTTC.

V is TRBV6-4 and J is TRBJ2-3; 7 bases map to TRBD1. The V segment lost 5 bases and the J segment 6 bases; nucleotides outside the gene matches: 5. The CDR3 length is 13 residues. CDR1 is MRHNA, CDR2 SNTAGT, per germline. The CDR3 nucleotides are TGTGCCAGCAGTTTACAGGGGATGGATACGCAGTATTTT. This codes for CASSLQGMDTQYF.

V usage is TRBV9 and J usage is TRBJ1-4, with 7 nucleotides matching TRBD1. The CDR3 sequence is 14 residues long. Per germline, CDR1 SGDLS and CDR2 YYNGEE. V gave up 0 bases and J gave up 7 bases; unmatched junction bases: 3. The CDR3 bases are TGTGCCAGCAGCGTAGACAGGGGAGGTGAAAAACTGTTTTTT. Encoded protein: CASSVDRGGEKLFF.

The chain joins TRBV19 to TRBJ2-2; TRBD1 matches at 11 bases. CDR1 is LNHDA and CDR2 is SQIVND in the germline V gene (reference sequence). V shed 4 bases, J shed 6 bases, and the junction held 7 bases outside the gene matches. CDR3 length: 16 amino acids. CDR3 sequence (DNA): TGTGCCAGTAGTACCTGGACAGGGGGCTCCGCCGGGGAGCTGTTTTTT. It is translated as CASSTWTGGSAGELFF. Complete variable domain (other parts from reference TRBV19 and TRBJ2-2): DGGITQSPKYLFRKEGQNVTLSCEQNLNHDAMYWYRQDPGQGLRLIYYSQIVNDFQKGDIAEGYSVSREKKESFPLTVTSAQKNPTAFYLCASSTWTGGSAGELFFGEGSRLTVL.

The V gene is TRBV6-2 or TRBV6-3, the J gene TRBJ2-5; 11 nucleotides match TRBD2. The ends lost 3 bases at V and 4 bases at J; junction bases unmatched: 4. Germline CDR1 MNHEY, CDR2 SVGEGT. This CDR3 is built from 15 residues. The CDR3 sequence is CASSYLAGGGETQYF. CDR3 nucleotide sequence: TGTGCCAGCAGTTATTTAGCGGGAGGGGGAGAGACCCAGTACTTC.

The chain joins TRBV5-1 to TRBJ2-3; a weak D match, TRBD1 (6 bases). CDR1 and CDR2 from the germline V gene are SGHRS and YFSETQ. The CDR3 length is 18 residues. V was trimmed by 1 base and J by 5 bases, leaving 23 bases between them. Here the CDR3 reads CASSLKYQGSRGEDTQYF. The CDR3 region has the DNA TGCGCCAGCAGCTTGAAATATCAGGGGTCAAGAGGGGAAGATACGCAGTATTTT.

This clone was counted a single time. The chain employs TRBV11-2 and TRBJ2-7; 7 bases agree with TRBD2. CDR1 is SGHAT and CDR2 is FQNNGV in the germline V gene. V dropped 8 bases and J dropped 7; count of bases not matched to a gene: 11. The CDR3 has 13 residues. The CDR3 region has the DNA TGTGCCAGCGGGTCTCGGACTAGTGGAGAGCAGTACGTC. Protein product: CASGSRTSGEQYV.

The chain recombines TRBV19 with TRBJ1-5, with D maybe TRBD1 (6 bases). Per the germline V gene, CDR1 is LNHDA and CDR2 is SQIVND (reference sequence). Trimming took 5 bases from V and 9 from J, leaving 17 bases between them. This CDR3 comprises 14 residues. The CDR3 coding sequence is TGTGCCAGTAGTCTATACAGGGATGCGCGGCCCCAGCATTTT. This gives the protein CASSLYRDARPQHF.

The chain carries TRBV3-1 (or the pseudogene TRBV3-2) and TRBJ2-1; 8 bases are shared with TRBD2. In germline, CDR1 is LGHDT, CDR2 YNNKEL (reference sequence). This CDR3 contains 18 residues. The V gene end was trimmed by 0 bases and the J gene end by 0 bases; junction bases not matched to a gene: 7. Written as DNA, the CDR3 is TGTGCCAGCAGCCAAGAATTGGCTAGCGGGCCCTCCTACAATGAGCAGTTCTTC. Its protein is CASSQELASGPSYNEQFF.

The gene calls are TRBV7-2 and TRBJ1-3; TRBD1 matches 9 bases. This CDR3 contains 15 residues. Germline CDR1 reads SGHTA; CDR2 reads FQGNSA. The ends lost 4 bases at V and 2 bases at J; junction bases unmatched: 3. Here the CDR3 reads CASSSGTGPGNTIYF. The CDR3, as DNA: TGTGCCAGCAGCTCGGGGACAGGGCCTGGAAACACCATATATTTT. Drawing the rest from reference TRBV7-2 and TRBJ1-3, the complete variable domain is GAGVSQSPSNKVTEKGKDVELRCDPISGHTALYWYRQSLGQGLEFLIYFQGNSAPDKSGLPSDRFSAERTGGSVSTLTIQRTQQEDSAVYLCASSSGTGPGNTIYFGEGSWLTVV.

The J gene is TRBJ2-2, the V gene TRBV5-1; 8 bases are a match to TRBD2. This CDR3 contains 17 residues. With 4 bases clipped from V and 2 bases from J, the junction kept 10 bases outside the gene matches. The germline CDR1 and CDR2 sequences are SGHRS and YFSETQ. The CDR3 nucleotides read TGCGCCAGCAGCCCCAGGTCGCTAGCGGGTAACACCGGGGAGCTGTTTTTT. Protein product: CASSPRSLAGNTGELFF.

This chain joins TRBV10-1 and TRBJ2-5, with D possibly matching TRBD1 (6 bases). V dropped 3 bases and J dropped 3 bases, with 8 bases sitting between them. The CDR3 has 13 amino acids. Germline lookup yields CDR1 WNHNN and CDR2 SYGVQD (reference sequence). The CDR3 here is CASSDRGKETQYF. Written as DNA, the CDR3 is TGCGCCAGCAGTGACAGGGGCAAAGAGACCCAGTACTTC.

This chain joins TRBV4-2 and TRBJ1-1; 7 nucleotides agree with TRBD1. The CDR3 has 17 residues. CDR1 is LGHNA, CDR2 YNFKEQ, per germline. V was pared by 3 bases and J by 4 bases, with 14 bases of the junction left unmatched. The CDR3 region has the DNA TGTGCCAGCAGCCACAGCGTGGGGGGAGCAGGGGGCACTGAAGCTTTCTTT. Encoded protein: CASSHSVGGAGGTEAFF.

This chain joins TRBV18 and TRBJ2-1; TRBD1 aligns across 7 bases. Germline CDR1 KGHSH, CDR2 LQKENI. The V and J ends lost 3 bases and 6 bases, in that order; junction bases with no gene match: 5. CDR3 length equals 14 residues. CDR3 bases: TGTGCCAGCTCACCGGACAGGTCGGGCAATGAGCAGTTCTTC. Encoded protein: CASSPDRSGNEQFF.

The count of this clone is one. The chain links TRBV11-2 to TRBJ2-3, with 13 nucleotides matching TRBD2. The CDR3 loop spans 19 amino acids. CDR1 is SGHAT, CDR2 FQNNGV, per germline. With V trimmed by 5 bases and J by 2 bases, 13 bases remained unmatched. The CDR3 bases are TGTGCCAGCAGCCCCTGGACTAGCGGGAGAGGGACCAACACAGATACGCAGTATTTT. The encoded protein is CASSPWTSGRGTNTDTQYF.

The CDR3 sequence is CATSRLDRGDQPQHF. CDR3 nucleotides: TGTGCCACCAGCAGACTCGACAGGGGAGATCAGCCCCAGCATTTT. V is TRBV15 and J is TRBJ1-5; the match to TRBD1 covers 8 bases. CDR3 length: 15 amino acids. V dropped 2 bases and J dropped 5; count of bases not matched to a gene: 5. The germline gives CDR1 LNHNV, CDR2 YYDKDF (reference sequence).

This sequence joins TRBV4-2 and TRBJ2-1; D is unresolved. This CDR3 contains 12 residues. V lost 0 bases and J lost 12, with 9 bases in between. Germline assignment: CDR1 LGHNA and CDR2 YNFKEQ. For the CDR3, the DNA is TGTGCCAGCAGCCAAGATGTACTGGTGCAGTTCTTC. This encodes CASSQDVLVQFF.